These T cell receptor beta chains were read from a single sample in a study of metastatic and nonmetastatic thyroid tumors. TCRdb re-clonotyped the PCR reads via MiXCR. The sample has about 43,000 clones; 24% are singletons. The sample was tumor tissue. All receptors derive from a female donor with papillary thyroid cancer or a benign thyroid nodule (not recorded which). Some clones in this sample may be carry-over from other donors' samples. CDR3s include the opening cysteine and the closing phenylalanine or tryptophan. The D gene is left open where the match is weak. Clone size is shown for a subset of rows, as once, few, many or a class of expanded clone.

TRBV28	few	TRBD1	TRBJ1-1	CASSTGQRNTEAFF	TGTGCCAGCAGTACGGGACAGAGGAACACTGAAGCTTTCTTT
TRBV20-1	many	-	TRBJ2-5	CSARLQGQETQYF	TGCAGTGCTAGGCTACAGGGTCAAGAGACCCAGTACTTC
TRBV5-6	-	-	TRBJ1-1	CASSSLYEAFF	TGTGCCAGCAGCTCATTATACGAAGCTTTCTTT
TRBV7-2	-	TRBD2	TRBJ2-7	CASSKLAGLSYEQYF	TGTGCCAGCAGCAAGTTAGCGGGACTCTCCTACGAGCAGTACTTC
TRBV20-1	-	-	TRBJ1-1	CSAGGPGQVNTEAFF	TGCAGTGCTGGGGGACCGGGGCAGGTGAACACTGAAGCTTTCTTT
TRBV27	many	TRBD1	TRBJ1-1	CASSPRDSTEAFF	TGTGCCAGCAGTCCCCGGGACAGCACTGAAGCTTTCTTT
TRBV11-2	-	-	TRBJ1-3	CASRTSEGNTIYF	TGTGCCAGCAGGACGAGTGAAGGAAACACCATATATTTT
TRBV6-1	medium-sized	-	TRBJ2-5	CASSEQGYQETQYF	TGTGCCAGCAGTGAACAGGGGTACCAAGAGACCCAGTACTTC
TRBV4-2	-	-	TRBJ2-7	CASSPGDPDSYEQYF	TGTGCCAGCAGCCCGGGGGACCCGGACTCCTACGAGCAGTACTTC
TRBV6-6	few	TRBD1	TRBJ1-2	CASSYKDRVLNGYTF	TGTGCCAGCAGTTACAAGGACAGGGTCTTGAATGGCTACACCTTC
TRBV4-1	many	TRBD2	TRBJ2-5	CASSHPGLAGGPEQETQYF	TGCGCCAGCAGCCATCCCGGACTAGCGGGAGGGCCGGAGCAAGAGACCCAGTACTTC
TRBV7-2	many	-	TRBJ2-2	CASSLQRPGELFF	TGTGCCAGCAGCTTACAGCGGCCCGGGGAGCTGTTTTTT
TRBV27	-	-	TRBJ2-1	CASSALYSSYNEQFF	TGTGCCAGCAGTGCCCTCTATAGCTCCTACAATGAGCAGTTCTTC
TRBV27	few	-	TRBJ1-1	CASRTWSQPNTEAFF	TGTGCCAGCAGGACCTGGAGCCAACCAAACACTGAAGCTTTCTTT
TRBV6-1	-	-	TRBJ2-7	CASTLTYEQYF	TGTGCCAGCACCCTTACCTACGAGCAGTACTTC
TRBV18	once	TRBD2	TRBJ2-1	CASSYKREGAYNELFF	TGTGCCAGCTCATATAAGCGGGAGGGGGCCTACAATGAGCTGTTCTTC
TRBV19	-	-	TRBJ1-2	CASSIGQSYGYTF	TGTGCCAGTAGTATTGGGCAGTCCTATGGCTACACCTTC
TRBV7-3	-	-	TRBJ2-1	CASSSRTKGSEQFF	TGTGCCAGCAGCTCTAGGACAAAGGGTAGTGAGCAGTTCTTC
TRBV5-1	-	-	TRBJ2-7	CASSRQTNYEQYF	TGCGCCAGCAGCCGACAAACCAACTACGAGCAGTACTTC
TRBV7-8	few	TRBD1	TRBJ1-2	CASSFGPSGGVYGYTF	TGTGCCAGCAGCTTCGGACCTTCAGGGGGTGTGTATGGCTACACCTTC
TRBV6-1	medium-sized	-	TRBJ1-3	CASSGDSASGNTIYF	TGTGCCAGCAGTGGAGACAGTGCCTCTGGAAACACCATATATTTT